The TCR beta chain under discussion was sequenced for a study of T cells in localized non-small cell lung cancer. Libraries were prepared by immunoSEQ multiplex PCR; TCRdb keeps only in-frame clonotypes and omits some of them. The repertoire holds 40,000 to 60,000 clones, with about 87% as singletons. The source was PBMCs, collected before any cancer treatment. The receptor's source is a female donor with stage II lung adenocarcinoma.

DNA for the CDR3: TGTGCCAGCTCGGGGGTAGGGCGAAACACTGAAGCTTTCTTT. It yields the protein CASSGVGRNTEAFF. The chain carries TRBV5-4 and TRBJ1-1; tentatively, D is TRBD1 (5 bases). The germline V gene encodes CDR1 SGHNT and CDR2 YYREEE (reference sequence). There are 14 residues in the CDR3. The V end lost 7 bases, the J end lost 2 bases, and 15 bases lay between the germline ends.